The entry below describes one T cell receptor beta chain. These data are taken from a study of shared clonotypes between healthy human individuals. Data came from immunoSEQ multiplex PCR; TCRdb stores just in-frame clones and leaves some out. The table includes 900,000 to 1,200,000 clones, more than 75% detected once. The V and J ends lost 2 bases and 1 base respectively, with 12 bases between them. The CDR3 has 16 amino acids. The germline V gene encodes CDR1 SGHTA and CDR2 FQGNSA. The TCR was taken from a man younger than 35 in good health. Some clones in this sample may be carry-over from other donors' samples. This sequence joins TRBV7-2 and TRBJ1-5; D is unresolved. Material for sequencing was memory CD4+ T cells from PBMCs. Sample subset: CD45RA-negative fraction. In DNA, the CDR3 is TGTGCCAGCAGCTTACACGGGCCTACCAGCAATCAGCCCCAGCATTTT. Its protein is CASSLHGPTSNQPQHF. Supplemented by reference TRBV7-2 and TRBJ1-5, the full variable domain reads GAGVSQSPSNKVTEKGKDVELRCDPISGHTALYWYRQSLGQGLEFLIYFQGNSAPDKSGLPSDRFSAERTGGSVSTLTIQRTQQEDSAVYLCASSLHGPTSNQPQHFGDGTRLSIL.